These T cell receptor beta chains were read from a single sample in a study of somatic mutations in cytotoxic T cells in rheumatoid arthritis. The assay was immunoSEQ multiplex PCR, and TCRdb's table has in-frame clones only and misses some. Counted here are about 5,800 clones, 70% to 85% occurring once; the ten biggest clones make up 40% to 55%. The sequenced sample consisted of CD8+ T cells sorted from blood. These receptors were taken from a woman between 50 and 59 years old with rheumatoid arthritis. Each CDR3 is given with its conserved first and last residue. D genes are given only for firm matches. Clone size, where shown, is once, few, many, or a class for clones that have expanded.

v_gene: TRBV6-5
d_gene: TRBD1
abundance: .
j_gene: TRBJ1-1
CDR3nt: TGTGCCAGCAGTTACATGGACAGGGGGATGAACACTGAAGCTTTCTTT
CDR3aa: CASSYMDRGMNTEAFF

v_gene: TRBV2
d_gene: .
abundance: few
j_gene: TRBJ2-7
CDR3nt: TGTGCCGGTAACCCACAGGGCTCCTACGAGCAGTACTTC
CDR3aa: CAGNPQGSYEQYF

v_gene: TRBV6-5
d_gene: .
abundance: .
j_gene: TRBJ1-3
CDR3nt: TGTGCCAGCAGTTCAGGTGTCCTTTCGAACACCATATATTTT
CDR3aa: CASSSGVLSNTIYF

v_gene: TRBV7-6
d_gene: .
abundance: .
j_gene: TRBJ2-2
CDR3nt: TGTGCCAGCAGCTTAATAGCTCACCTAAAGAACACCGGGGAGCTGTTTTTT
CDR3aa: CASSLIAHLKNTGELFF

v_gene: TRBV5-4
d_gene: TRBD1
abundance: .
j_gene: TRBJ2-7
CDR3nt: TGTGCCAGCAGCCAAGGACAGGGGGCCTACGAGCAGTACTTC
CDR3aa: CASSQGQGAYEQYF

v_gene: TRBV5-4
d_gene: .
abundance: once
j_gene: TRBJ1-1
CDR3nt: TGTGCCAGCAGCTTTCTAGGCTCTGCCACTGAAGCTTTCTTT
CDR3aa: CASSFLGSATEAFF

v_gene: TRBV10-3
d_gene: .
abundance: few
j_gene: TRBJ2-3
CDR3nt: TGTGCCATCAGTGAGTCGACTGCGCTGCTCGAGTATGGAATTGGCACAGATACGCAGTATTTT
CDR3aa: CAISESTALLEYGIGTDTQYF

v_gene: TRBV29-1
d_gene: TRBD1
abundance: .
j_gene: TRBJ2-1
CDR3nt: TGCAGCGTTGAAGTGACAGGGGGGGAGTTTAATGAGCAGTTCTTC
CDR3aa: CSVEVTGGEFNEQFF

v_gene: TRBV10-3
d_gene: .
abundance: .
j_gene: TRBJ2-3
CDR3nt: TGTGCCATCAGTGAGAAATGGGCTAGCACAGATACGCAGTATTTT
CDR3aa: CAISEKWASTDTQYF

v_gene: TRBV19
d_gene: TRBD2
abundance: hyperexpanded
j_gene: TRBJ2-7
CDR3nt: TGTGCCAGTAGTGAGGAACTAGCGGGAGGGCCTTACGAGCAGTACTTC
CDR3aa: CASSEELAGGPYEQYF

v_gene: TRBV13
d_gene: TRBD2
abundance: .
j_gene: TRBJ2-1
CDR3nt: TGTGCCAGCAGCTCAACCGGGACTACCCACAATGAGCAGTTCTTC
CDR3aa: CASSSTGTTHNEQFF

v_gene: TRBV28
d_gene: TRBD1
abundance: .
j_gene: TRBJ2-7
CDR3nt: TGTGCCAGTAAAGGACAGGGGACCTACGAGCAGTACTTC
CDR3aa: CASKGQGTYEQYF

v_gene: TRBV4-2
d_gene: TRBD2
abundance: .
j_gene: TRBJ2-1
CDR3nt: TGTGCCAGCAGCCAAGCTCTAGCGGGAGACGAGCAGTTCTTC
CDR3aa: CASSQALAGDEQFF

v_gene: TRBV9
d_gene: .
abundance: .
j_gene: TRBJ2-3
CDR3nt: TGTGCCAGCAGCCGCGGAGGAGGTCCCCCAGATACGCAGTATTTT
CDR3aa: CASSRGGGPPDTQYF

v_gene: TRBV6-1
d_gene: TRBD1
abundance: .
j_gene: TRBJ1-5
CDR3nt: TGTGCCAGCAGTGAACCCCCCTGGGACAGGTGGGATCAGCCCCAGCATTTT
CDR3aa: CASSEPPWDRWDQPQHF

v_gene: TRBV15
d_gene: .
abundance: .
j_gene: TRBJ1-4
CDR3nt: TGTGCCACCAGCACCAGATCTGGTGAAAAACTGTTTTTT
CDR3aa: CATSTRSGEKLFF

v_gene: TRBV29-1
d_gene: .
abundance: .
j_gene: TRBJ1-4
CDR3nt: TGCAGCGTTGATTGGGCAGAGGACTTGGATGAAAAACTGTTTTTT
CDR3aa: CSVDWAEDLDEKLFF

v_gene: TRBV27
d_gene: TRBD1
abundance: .
j_gene: TRBJ1-6
CDR3nt: TGTGCCAGCAGTTCTCTTCCGGGACAGTATAATTCACCCCTCCACTTT
CDR3aa: CASSSLPGQYNSPLHF

v_gene: TRBV9
d_gene: .
abundance: .
j_gene: TRBJ2-7
CDR3nt: TGTGCCAGCAGCGGGGGGGACGGATCCTACGAGCAGTACTTC
CDR3aa: CASSGGDGSYEQYF

v_gene: TRBV28
d_gene: .
abundance: .
j_gene: TRBJ1-2
CDR3nt: TGTGCCAGCAGTTTTGAGGGTTCTTCAGATGGCTACACCTTC
CDR3aa: CASSFEGSSDGYTF

v_gene: TRBV6-5
d_gene: .
abundance: .
j_gene: TRBJ1-4
CDR3nt: TGTGCCAGCAGTTACTCTGCCCACCCAGATGAAAAACTGTTTTTT
CDR3aa: CASSYSAHPDEKLFF

v_gene: TRBV6-1
d_gene: TRBD1
abundance: .
j_gene: TRBJ2-7
CDR3nt: TGTGCCAGCAGCCAAACCGGGACAGTCTACGAGCAGTACTTC
CDR3aa: CASSQTGTVYEQYF

v_gene: TRBV9
d_gene: TRBD1
abundance: few
j_gene: TRBJ2-7
CDR3nt: TGTGCCAGCAGCGTAGGGGGGACAGGGGTCACCTACGAGCAGTACTTC
CDR3aa: CASSVGGTGVTYEQYF

v_gene: TRBV10-3
d_gene: TRBD2
abundance: .
j_gene: TRBJ2-1
CDR3nt: TGTGCCACCCTCCCCAGCGGGGGGCCTAATGAGCAGTTCTTC
CDR3aa: CATLPSGGPNEQFF

v_gene: TRBV27
d_gene: .
abundance: .
j_gene: TRBJ2-1
CDR3nt: TGTGCCAGCAGTTTGGGGTATGGGCGGGAAGCCAATGAGCAGTTCTTC
CDR3aa: CASSLGYGREANEQFF

v_gene: TRBV30
d_gene: .
abundance: .
j_gene: TRBJ2-7
CDR3nt: TGTGCCTGGAGTGAAGGGGTCGAGCAGTACTTC
CDR3aa: CAWSEGVEQYF

v_gene: TRBV19
d_gene: .
abundance: .
j_gene: TRBJ1-1
CDR3nt: TGTGCCAGTAGTATTTCCCAGGGGTCCTTCATGAACACTGAAGCTTTCTTT
CDR3aa: CASSISQGSFMNTEAFF

v_gene: TRBV7-9
d_gene: TRBD2
abundance: .
j_gene: TRBJ2-7
CDR3nt: TGTGCCAGTATTAGCGGGGGGGCTGGATACGAGCAGTACTTC
CDR3aa: CASISGGAGYEQYF

v_gene: TRBV6-5
d_gene: TRBD2
abundance: .
j_gene: TRBJ2-7
CDR3nt: TGTGCCAGTTCAGCGGGAGTAAGCGAGCAGTACTTC
CDR3aa: CASSAGVSEQYF

v_gene: TRBV7-9
d_gene: TRBD1
abundance: medium-sized
j_gene: TRBJ1-1
CDR3nt: TGTGCCAGCAGCAGACAGGGCGGCACTGAAGCTTTCTTT
CDR3aa: CASSRQGGTEAFF

v_gene: TRBV30
d_gene: TRBD1
abundance: .
j_gene: TRBJ2-5
CDR3nt: TGTGCCGGGTTCCGACAGGGCCAAGAGACCCAGTACTTC
CDR3aa: CAGFRQGQETQYF

v_gene: TRBV19
d_gene: TRBD1
abundance: .
j_gene: TRBJ2-7
CDR3nt: TGTGCCAGTAGTGTGGGACAGGGGGGGTACGAGCAGTACTTC
CDR3aa: CASSVGQGGYEQYF

v_gene: TRBV11-2
d_gene: TRBD1
abundance: .
j_gene: TRBJ2-7
CDR3nt: TGTGCCAGCAGCTTAGCCCCGACAGGGGGCTCCTACGAGCAGTACTTC
CDR3aa: CASSLAPTGGSYEQYF

v_gene: TRBV7-8
d_gene: TRBD1
abundance: few
j_gene: TRBJ1-2
CDR3nt: TGTGCCAGCAGCTTAGTTCGGGGACAGGGGGCGGGATATGGCTACACCTTC
CDR3aa: CASSLVRGQGAGYGYTF

v_gene: TRBV2
d_gene: TRBD1
abundance: once
j_gene: TRBJ1-2
CDR3nt: TGTGCCAGCAGTGAAGCCCACGACAGGGATGTTAACTATGGCTACACCTTC
CDR3aa: CASSEAHDRDVNYGYTF

v_gene: TRBV4-3
d_gene: .
abundance: .
j_gene: TRBJ1-1
CDR3nt: TGCGCCAGCAGCCCCGGAGTATACACTGAAGCTTTCTTT
CDR3aa: CASSPGVYTEAFF

v_gene: TRBV10-2
d_gene: .
abundance: few
j_gene: TRBJ1-6
CDR3nt: TGCGCCAGCTCAGGGGCCTATAATTCACCCCTCCACTTT
CDR3aa: CASSGAYNSPLHF

v_gene: TRBV27
d_gene: TRBD2
abundance: .
j_gene: TRBJ2-7
CDR3nt: TGTGCCAGCAGTCCGGCGGTAGCGGGGGCAAACTCCTACGAGCAGTACTTC
CDR3aa: CASSPAVAGANSYEQYF